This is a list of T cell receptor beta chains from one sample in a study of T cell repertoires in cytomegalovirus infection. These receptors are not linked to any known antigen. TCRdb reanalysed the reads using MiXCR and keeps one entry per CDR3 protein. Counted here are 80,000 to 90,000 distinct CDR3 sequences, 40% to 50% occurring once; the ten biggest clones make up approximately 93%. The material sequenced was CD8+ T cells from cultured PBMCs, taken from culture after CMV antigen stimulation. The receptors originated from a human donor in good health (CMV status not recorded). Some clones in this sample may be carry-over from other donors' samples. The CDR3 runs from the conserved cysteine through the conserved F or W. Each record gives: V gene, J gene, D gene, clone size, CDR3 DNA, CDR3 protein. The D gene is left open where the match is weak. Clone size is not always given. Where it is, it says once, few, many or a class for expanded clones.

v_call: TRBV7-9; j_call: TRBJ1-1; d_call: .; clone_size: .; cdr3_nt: TGTGCCTCTCAGGTGGGTGCCACTGAAGCTTTCTTT; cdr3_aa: CASQVGATEAFF
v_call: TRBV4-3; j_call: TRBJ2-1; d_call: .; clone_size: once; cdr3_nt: TGCGCCAGCAGCCGACAGGTTGGGTGGGGTGAGCAGTTCTTC; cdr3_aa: CASSRQVGWGEQFF
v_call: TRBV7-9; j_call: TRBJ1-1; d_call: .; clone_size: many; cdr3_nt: TGTGCCAGCAGCTTAGAGGGGGGCGATTGGGCTGAAGCTTTCTTT; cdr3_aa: CASSLEGGDWAEAFF
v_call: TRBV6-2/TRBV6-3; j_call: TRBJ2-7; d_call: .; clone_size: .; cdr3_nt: TGTGCCAGCAGTTACTTGGGCGAGCAGTACTTC; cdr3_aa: CASSYLGEQYF
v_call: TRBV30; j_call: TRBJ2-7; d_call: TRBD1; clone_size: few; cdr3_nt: TGTGCCTGGACCGTGGGGACAGGCTACGAGCAGTACTTC; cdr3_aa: CAWTVGTGYEQYF
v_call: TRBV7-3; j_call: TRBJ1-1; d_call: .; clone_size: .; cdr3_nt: TGTGCCAGCAGCTTGAACGGGGGAGAAGCTTTCTTT; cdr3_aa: CASSLNGGEAFF
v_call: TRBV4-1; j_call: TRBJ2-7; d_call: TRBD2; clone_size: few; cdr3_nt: TGCGCCAGCAGCCAAGGACTAGCGGTGTTCTCCTACGAGCAGTACTTC; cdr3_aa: CASSQGLAVFSYEQYF
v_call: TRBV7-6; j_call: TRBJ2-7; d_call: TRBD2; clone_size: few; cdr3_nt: TGTGCCAGCAGCCCCAGGACTAGCTCGGGAGGGGAGCAGTACTTC; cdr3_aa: CASSPRTSSGGEQYF
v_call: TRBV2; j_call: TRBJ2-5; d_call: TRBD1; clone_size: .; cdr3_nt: TGTGCCAGCAGTGGGGACAGGGGGCTTCAAGAGACCCAGTACTTC; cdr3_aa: CASSGDRGLQETQYF
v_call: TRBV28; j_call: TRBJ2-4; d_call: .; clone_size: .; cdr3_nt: TGTGCCAGCAGTCCCCGGACAGTTGGGGAAAACATTCAGTACTTC; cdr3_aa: CASSPRTVGENIQYF
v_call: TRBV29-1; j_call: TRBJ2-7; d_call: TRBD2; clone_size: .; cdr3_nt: TGCAGCGTTGAAGGACTAGCGGGAGGAGGGCCCTACGAGCAGTACTTC; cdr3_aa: CSVEGLAGGGPYEQYF
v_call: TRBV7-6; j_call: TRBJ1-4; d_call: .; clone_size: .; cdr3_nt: TGTGCCAGCACCCGAACGACCGCTCCTAATGAAAAACTGTTTTTT; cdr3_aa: CASTRTTAPNEKLFF
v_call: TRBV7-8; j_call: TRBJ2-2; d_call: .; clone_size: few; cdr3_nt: TGTGCCAGCAGAAAAGGAGGGGAGCTGTTTTTT; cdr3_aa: CASRKGGELFF
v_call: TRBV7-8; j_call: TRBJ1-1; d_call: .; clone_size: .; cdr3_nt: TGTGCCAGCAGCTTTCAGGGAGGGGAAGCTTTCTTT; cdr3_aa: CASSFQGGEAFF
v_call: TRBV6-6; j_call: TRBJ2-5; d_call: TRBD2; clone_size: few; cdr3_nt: TGTGCCAGCAGTCAACTAGCGGGAGGGAAGACCCAGTACTTC; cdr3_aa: CASSQLAGGKTQYF